The TCR beta chain under discussion was sequenced for a study of cytomegalovirus exposure and HLA in healthy donors. Study at large: Around 85 million unique TCR sequences came from HLA-typed donors in an early release.

With regard to this clone: The antigen is not known.

From germline, CDR1 is SGHRS and CDR2 YFSETQ. The CDR3 runs 16 residues. The ends were cut back, 0 bases at V and 0 bases at J, with 10 bases in the middle. Study-level results: Available immune exposure information was restricted to CMV serostatus only. A list of roughly 180 TCR beta chains associated with cytomegalovirus was given.

A multiplex PCR was run with 60 Vbeta primers and 13 Jbeta primers. Repertoires were generated with immunoSEQ multiplex PCR, while TCRdb's copy carries only in-frame clones and drops some. The sample gives about 230,000 clones, roughly 91% of which show up once; 1% is in the top ten. This clonotype originated in a woman younger than 35 in good health and CMV-seronegative. The chain employs TRBV5-1 and TRBJ1-3; TRBD1 is a possible D gene (5 bases). The sequencing input was PBMCs. The CDR3 region has the DNA TGCGCCAGCAGCTTGGCGAACAGGCCCTCTGGAAACACCATATATTTT. It codes for CASSLANRPSGNTIYF.